A selection of T cell receptor beta chains follows, all from one sample in a study of cytomegalovirus exposure and HLA in healthy donors. This table comes from immunoSEQ multiplex PCR, and its TCRdb copy is limited to in-frame clones, with some not included. The sample has 200,000 or so clones, 85% to 90% seen once. The material sequenced was PBMCs. These TCRs come from a young woman in good health and CMV-seronegative. The CDR3 runs from the conserved cysteine through the conserved F or W. The D gene is left open where the match is weak. Some rows have no size entry. The others give once, few or many, or a class for an expanded clone.

v_gene: TRBV6-5; j_gene: TRBJ1-5; abundance: once; d_gene: TRBD1; CDR3nt: TGTGCCAGCAGTTACGGACAGGGGCACAATCAGCCCCAGCATTTT; CDR3aa: CASSYGQGHNQPQHF
v_gene: TRBV11-2; j_gene: TRBJ2-2; abundance: NA; d_gene: TRBD2; CDR3nt: TGTGCCAGCAGCTTAGGGGGTAGGACTAGCCCCGGGGAGCTGTTTTTT; CDR3aa: CASSLGGRTSPGELFF
v_gene: TRBV6-5; j_gene: TRBJ1-1; abundance: NA; d_gene: NA; CDR3nt: TGTGCCAGCAGCCTAATACGGAACACTGAAGCTTTCTTT; CDR3aa: CASSLIRNTEAFF
v_gene: TRBV19; j_gene: TRBJ2-1; abundance: NA; d_gene: TRBD1; CDR3nt: TGTGCCAGTAGTCCATGGACAGGGGTGGCCTACAATGAGCAGTTCTTC; CDR3aa: CASSPWTGVAYNEQFF
v_gene: TRBV15; j_gene: TRBJ2-2; abundance: NA; d_gene: NA; CDR3nt: TGTGCCACCAGCAGAGATCTAGGGAGCACCGGGGAGCTGTTTTTT; CDR3aa: CATSRDLGSTGELFF
v_gene: TRBV28; j_gene: TRBJ2-7; abundance: NA; d_gene: NA; CDR3nt: TGTGCCAGCAGTTTCCAGGGCAGGGGATATTCTGACGAGCAGTACTTC; CDR3aa: CASSFQGRGYSDEQYF
v_gene: TRBV27; j_gene: TRBJ2-3; abundance: NA; d_gene: TRBD2; CDR3nt: TGTGCCAGCAGTTGGACTAGCGGGGGCACAGATACGCAGTATTTT; CDR3aa: CASSWTSGGTDTQYF
v_gene: TRBV7-6; j_gene: TRBJ2-1; abundance: NA; d_gene: TRBD1; CDR3nt: TGTGCCAGCAGCAACCGGGACAGAGAATACAATGAGCAGTTCTTC; CDR3aa: CASSNRDREYNEQFF
v_gene: TRBV28; j_gene: TRBJ1-5; abundance: once; d_gene: NA; CDR3nt: TGTGCCAGCAATGAAATGGGACAATTAAATCAGCCCCAGCATTTT; CDR3aa: CASNEMGQLNQPQHF
v_gene: TRBV4-1; j_gene: TRBJ2-5; abundance: NA; d_gene: NA; CDR3nt: TGCGCCAGCAGCCAAGTGTCCCGGACAGAGGCAGAGACCCAGTACTTC; CDR3aa: CASSQVSRTEAETQYF
v_gene: TRBV27; j_gene: TRBJ1-5; abundance: NA; d_gene: TRBD1; CDR3nt: TGTGCCAGCAGTTTCAGGGGGGTAGGCAATCAGCCCCAGCATTTT; CDR3aa: CASSFRGVGNQPQHF
v_gene: TRBV19; j_gene: TRBJ1-2; abundance: NA; d_gene: NA; CDR3nt: TGTGCCAGTAGTGCCGGACAGATTGAAACTAACTATGGCTACACCTTC; CDR3aa: CASSAGQIETNYGYTF
v_gene: TRBV19; j_gene: TRBJ2-7; abundance: NA; d_gene: TRBD1; CDR3nt: TGTGCCAGTAGGAAAGGGACAGGGCCGTCCTACGAGCAGTACTTC; CDR3aa: CASRKGTGPSYEQYF
v_gene: TRBV27; j_gene: TRBJ1-5; abundance: NA; d_gene: NA; CDR3nt: TGTGCCAGCACCGGGGGAGGGATAGGTCAGCCCCAGCATTTT; CDR3aa: CASTGGGIGQPQHF
v_gene: TRBV7-2; j_gene: TRBJ2-7; abundance: NA; d_gene: NA; CDR3nt: TGTGCCAGCAGCTTATTTCAGGGAAGGGCGGGAGAGCAGTACTTC; CDR3aa: CASSLFQGRAGEQYF
v_gene: TRBV6-5; j_gene: TRBJ1-1; abundance: few; d_gene: NA; CDR3nt: TGTGCCAGCAGCCTCGTCGTCGGGGGACGGCCTGAAGCTTTCTTT; CDR3aa: CASSLVVGGRPEAFF
v_gene: TRBV29-1; j_gene: TRBJ2-5; abundance: NA; d_gene: TRBD1; CDR3nt: TGCAGCTATTCTGAGACAGGGCACCAAGAGACCCAGTACTTC; CDR3aa: CSYSETGHQETQYF
v_gene: TRBV2; j_gene: TRBJ2-1; abundance: NA; d_gene: TRBD2; CDR3nt: TGTGCCAGCGGGAGCGGGAGGGGAGAGCAGTTCTTC; CDR3aa: CASGSGRGEQFF
v_gene: TRBV9; j_gene: TRBJ2-1; abundance: NA; d_gene: TRBD2; CDR3nt: TGTGCCAGCAGCGCCAGACTAGCGGGAGTGGGGAATGAGCAGTTCTTC; CDR3aa: CASSARLAGVGNEQFF
v_gene: TRBV19; j_gene: TRBJ2-7; abundance: NA; d_gene: TRBD1; CDR3nt: TGTGCCAGTGGAAGGCCGGGACAGACCTACGAGCAGTACTTC; CDR3aa: CASGRPGQTYEQYF
v_gene: TRBV5-5; j_gene: TRBJ2-5; abundance: NA; d_gene: NA; CDR3nt: TGTGCCAGCAGCAGGGGAGAGACCCAGTACTTC; CDR3aa: CASSRGETQYF
v_gene: TRBV5-1; j_gene: TRBJ2-1; abundance: once; d_gene: TRBD2; CDR3nt: TGCGCCAGCAGCTCCGGGATTGCTAGCGGGAGTCCGGAGCAGTTCTTC; CDR3aa: CASSSGIASGSPEQFF
v_gene: TRBV15; j_gene: TRBJ2-7; abundance: NA; d_gene: NA; CDR3nt: TGTGCCACCAGCAGAGAATACGGGAGCTCCTACGAGCAGTACTTC; CDR3aa: CATSREYGSSYEQYF
v_gene: TRBV10-2; j_gene: TRBJ2-2; abundance: NA; d_gene: TRBD2; CDR3nt: TGCGCCAGCACAGGACTAGCGGGCATCACCGGGGAGCTGTTTTTT; CDR3aa: CASTGLAGITGELFF
v_gene: TRBV30; j_gene: TRBJ2-3; abundance: NA; d_gene: TRBD2; CDR3nt: TGTGCCTGGAGATCTCACGCCGGGACTAGCCCAACAGATACGCAGTATTTT; CDR3aa: CAWRSHAGTSPTDTQYF
v_gene: TRBV19; j_gene: TRBJ1-2; abundance: NA; d_gene: TRBD1; CDR3nt: TGTGCCAGTACAGAGACAGGGCCGGGAGCCTATGGCTACACCTTC; CDR3aa: CASTETGPGAYGYTF
v_gene: TRBV28; j_gene: TRBJ1-1; abundance: NA; d_gene: NA; CDR3nt: TGTGCCACCGCGGGGACTGAAGCTTTCTTT; CDR3aa: CATAGTEAFF
v_gene: TRBV5-4; j_gene: TRBJ1-1; abundance: NA; d_gene: TRBD1; CDR3nt: TGTGCCAGCAGCTTGGCTACGGACAGGGAAGCTTTCTTT; CDR3aa: CASSLATDREAFF
v_gene: TRBV6-1; j_gene: TRBJ1-2; abundance: few; d_gene: NA; CDR3nt: TGTGCCAGCAGTGAGAGTCGGGGGGGTAGCTATGGCTACACCTTC; CDR3aa: CASSESRGGSYGYTF
v_gene: TRBV7-9; j_gene: TRBJ1-2; abundance: NA; d_gene: NA; CDR3nt: TGTGCCAGCAGCTTAGCGGGGGGAGATCCGGGCTACACCTTC; CDR3aa: CASSLAGGDPGYTF
v_gene: TRBV28; j_gene: TRBJ2-3; abundance: NA; d_gene: TRBD2; CDR3nt: TGTGCCAGCAGAGCTTCTAGCGGGATCACAGATACGCAGTATTTT; CDR3aa: CASRASSGITDTQYF
v_gene: TRBV19; j_gene: TRBJ2-5; abundance: NA; d_gene: TRBD2; CDR3nt: TGTGCCAGTAGTCCCCCTACCCCAACTAGCGGGAGGGCCTTGGTCCAGACCCAGTACTTC; CDR3aa: CASSPPTPTSGRALVQTQYF